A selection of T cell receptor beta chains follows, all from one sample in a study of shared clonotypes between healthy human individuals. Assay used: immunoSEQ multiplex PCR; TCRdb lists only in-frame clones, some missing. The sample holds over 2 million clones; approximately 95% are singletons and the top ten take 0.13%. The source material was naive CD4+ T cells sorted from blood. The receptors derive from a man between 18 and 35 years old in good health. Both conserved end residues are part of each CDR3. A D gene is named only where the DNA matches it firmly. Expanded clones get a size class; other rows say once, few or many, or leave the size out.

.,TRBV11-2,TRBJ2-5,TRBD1,CASSLAGMGQGDIGETQYF,TGTGCCAGCAGCTTAGCGGGAATGGGACAGGGGGATATAGGAGAGACCCAGTACTTC
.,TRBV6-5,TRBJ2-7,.,CASSYSSALGQQYF,TGTGCCAGCAGTTACTCGTCGGCTCTCGGCCAGCAGTACTTC
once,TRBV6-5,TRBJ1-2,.,CASSYSTLKYGYTF,TGTGCCAGCAGTTACTCGACCCTTAAGTATGGCTACACCTTC
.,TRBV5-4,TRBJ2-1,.,CASSLLGNEQFF,TGTGCCAGCAGCTTGCTAGGAAATGAGCAGTTCTTC
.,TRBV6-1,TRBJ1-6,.,CASSEVSRQDSPLHF,TGTGCCAGCAGTGAGGTTAGCAGGCAGGATTCACCCCTCCACTTT
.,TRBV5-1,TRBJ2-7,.,CASSLGTVDEQYF,TGCGCCAGCAGCTTGGGGACAGTGGACGAGCAGTACTTC
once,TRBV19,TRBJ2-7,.,CASSMAGSRVPYEQYF,TGTGCCAGTAGTATGGCGGGGTCGAGAGTACCCTACGAGCAGTACTTC
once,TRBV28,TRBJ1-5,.,CASSLTPLGGLTNQPQHF,TGTGCCAGCAGTTTAACCCCCCTAGGGGGTTTGACCAATCAGCCCCAGCATTTT
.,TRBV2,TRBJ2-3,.,CASSVRGSTDTQYF,TGTGCCAGCAGTGTTAGGGGGAGCACAGATACGCAGTATTTT
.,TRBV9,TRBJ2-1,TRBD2,CASSVAPGTSSYNEQFF,TGTGCCAGCAGCGTAGCCCCCGGGACTAGCTCCTACAATGAGCAGTTCTTC
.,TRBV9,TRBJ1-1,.,CASGVGPENTEAFF,TGTGCCAGCGGCGTAGGCCCAGAGAACACTGAAGCTTTCTTT
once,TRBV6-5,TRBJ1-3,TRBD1,CASSWGDRAGNTIYF,TGTGCCAGCAGTTGGGGAGACAGGGCTGGAAACACCATATATTTT
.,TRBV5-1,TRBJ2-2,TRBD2,CASSFLAGGNTGELFF,TGCGCCAGCAGCTTCCTAGCGGGGGGAAACACCGGGGAGCTGTTTTTT
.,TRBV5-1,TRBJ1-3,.,CASSLARGTGNTIYF,TGCGCCAGCAGCTTGGCCAGGGGCACTGGAAACACCATATATTTT
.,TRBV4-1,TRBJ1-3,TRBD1,CASSQAGGGNTIYF,TGCGCCAGCAGCCAAGCAGGGGGAGGAAACACCATATATTTT
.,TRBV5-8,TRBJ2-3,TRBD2,CADRRSGGDTQYF,TGTGCCGATAGACGTTCGGGAGGAGATACGCAGTATTTT
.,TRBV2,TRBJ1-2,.,CASSEAPDLEGYTF,TGTGCCAGCAGTGAAGCGCCAGATCTTGAGGGCTACACCTTC
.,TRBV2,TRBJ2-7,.,CASSDLGSEQYF,TGTGCCAGCAGTGATTTGGGGTCTGAGCAGTACTTC
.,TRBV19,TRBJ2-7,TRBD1,CASSIGPGGNYEQYF,TGTGCCAGTAGTATTGGTCCAGGGGGAAACTACGAGCAGTACTTC
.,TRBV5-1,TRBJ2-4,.,CASKGDRDIQYF,TGCGCCAGCAAGGGAGATCGGGACATTCAGTACTTC
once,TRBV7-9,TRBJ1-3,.,CASSLADRKSGNTIYF,TGTGCCAGCAGCTTAGCCGACAGGAAATCTGGAAACACCATATATTTT
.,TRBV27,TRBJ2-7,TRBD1,CASSFSGQFYEQYF,TGTGCCAGCAGTTTTTCGGGACAGTTCTACGAGCAGTACTTC
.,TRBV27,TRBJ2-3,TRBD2,CASTERRTSGTDTQYF,TGTGCCAGCACCGAGCGCCGGACTAGCGGGACGGATACGCAGTATTTT
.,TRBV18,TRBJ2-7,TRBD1,CASSPLRQGSGEQYF,TGTGCCAGCTCACCACTTAGACAGGGGAGCGGCGAGCAGTACTTC
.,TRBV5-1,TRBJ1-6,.,CASHRGQGDNSPLHF,TGCGCCAGCCACCGGGGCCAAGGGGATAATTCACCCCTCCACTTT
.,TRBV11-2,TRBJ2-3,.,CASSPGDTQYF,TGTGCCAGCAGCCCAGGGGATACGCAGTATTTT
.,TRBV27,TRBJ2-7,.,CASSLSAGSPYEQYF,TGTGCCAGCAGTTTATCGGCAGGATCCCCCTACGAGCAGTACTTC
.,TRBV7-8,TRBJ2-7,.,CASSFRETQVYEQYF,TGTGCCAGCAGCTTCCGGGAGACACAGGTCTACGAGCAGTACTTC
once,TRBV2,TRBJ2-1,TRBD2,CASSPGTSSSNEQFF,TGTGCCAGCAGTCCCGGGACTAGTTCTTCCAATGAGCAGTTCTTC
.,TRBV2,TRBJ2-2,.,CASKSWELFF,TGTGCCAGCAAGTCCTGGGAGCTGTTTTTT
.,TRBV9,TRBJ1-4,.,CASSGVGGTNEKLFF,TGTGCCAGCAGCGGCGTCGGGGGGACTAATGAAAAACTGTTTTTT
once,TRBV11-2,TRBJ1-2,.,CASSFSANYGYTF,TGTGCCAGCAGCTTCTCGGCTAACTATGGCTACACCTTC
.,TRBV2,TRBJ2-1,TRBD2,CASSLAGLARYNEQFF,TGTGCCAGCAGTTTGGCTGGACTAGCGCGATACAATGAGCAGTTCTTC
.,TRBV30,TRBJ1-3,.,CAWSKSGSGNTIYF,TGTGCCTGGAGTAAGTCAGGCTCTGGAAACACCATATATTTT
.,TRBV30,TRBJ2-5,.,CAWSDLRTRETQYF,TGTGCCTGGAGTGACCTTAGAACTCGGGAGACCCAGTACTTC
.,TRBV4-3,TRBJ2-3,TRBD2,CASSQGLGLATDTQYF,TGCGCCAGCAGCCAAGGTCTCGGACTAGCGACAGATACGCAGTATTTT
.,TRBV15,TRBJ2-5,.,CATSRDRSHQETQYF,TGTGCCACCAGCAGAGATCGGTCTCATCAAGAGACCCAGTACTTC
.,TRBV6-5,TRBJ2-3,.,CASSYRVSRDTQYF,TGTGCCAGCAGTTACAGGGTCTCTCGTGACACGCAGTATTTT
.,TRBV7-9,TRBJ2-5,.,CASSLVPQETQYF,TGTGCCAGCAGCTTAGTACCGCAAGAGACCCAGTACTTC
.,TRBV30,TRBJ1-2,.,CAWGEGNGYTF,TGTGCCTGGGGGGAGGGGAATGGCTACACCTTC